This TCR beta chain was captured in a study of metastatic and nonmetastatic thyroid tumors. Study as a whole: Samples came from malignant and benign thyroid patients, and repertoires were compared across blood and tumor or nodule tissue.

The CDR3 has 14 residues. Trimming removed 8 bases from V and 6 bases from J; junction bases left unmatched: 8. Germline V gives CDR1 MNHEY, CDR2 SVGEGT. This clone came up many times. The antigen is unknown. TCRdb reprocessed the PCR reads using MiXCR. This table has roughly 24,000 clones, under 25% appearing once. Study results and limitations: In blood and tumor, TCR beta diversity was reportedly significantly higher in malignant thyroid tumors than in benign nodules.

Thyroid surgery had not been preceded by any treatment in any patient. The rearrangement links TRBV6-2 or TRBV6-3 to TRBJ2-2, with 8 bases identical to TRBD2. The TCR sequence derives from a male donor with papillary thyroid cancer or a benign thyroid nodule (not recorded which). Some clones in this sample may be carry-over from other donors' samples. Sequenced: blood. CDR3 in amino acids: CASQWREVSGELFF. For the CDR3, the DNA is TGTGCCAGCCAGTGGCGGGAGGTCTCCGGGGAGCTGTTTTTT.